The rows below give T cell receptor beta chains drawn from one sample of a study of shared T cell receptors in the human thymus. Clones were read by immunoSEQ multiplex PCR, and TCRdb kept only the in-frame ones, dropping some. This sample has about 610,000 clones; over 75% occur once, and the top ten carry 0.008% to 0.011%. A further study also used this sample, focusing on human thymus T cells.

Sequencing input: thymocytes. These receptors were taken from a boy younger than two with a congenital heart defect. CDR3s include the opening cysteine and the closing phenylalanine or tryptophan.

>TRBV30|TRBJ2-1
CAWRAGTGGEQFF
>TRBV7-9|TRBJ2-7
CASSLHNEQYF
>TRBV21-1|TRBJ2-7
CASSKKRSHSYEQYF
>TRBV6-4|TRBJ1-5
CASSPGHLNQPQHF
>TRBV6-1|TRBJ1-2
CASSKAGTALYGYTF
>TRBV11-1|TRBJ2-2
CASSASKTAFANTGELFF
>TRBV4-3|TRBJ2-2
CASQHTEDRAGELFF
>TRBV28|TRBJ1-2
CASSRQGKRYTF
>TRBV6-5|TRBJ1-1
CASHGREAEAFF
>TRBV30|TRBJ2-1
CALTWTSPSYNEQFF
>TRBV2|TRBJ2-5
CAIQQGPPRQETQYF
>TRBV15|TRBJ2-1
CATSSPSGESNEQFF
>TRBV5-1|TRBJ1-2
CASSPRTGSYNYGYTF
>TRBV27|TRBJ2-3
CASSRRRGPYGTDTQYF
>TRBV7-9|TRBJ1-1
CASSLGSRVWQLGEAFF
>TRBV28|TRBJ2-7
CASISRGGRSPTYEQYF
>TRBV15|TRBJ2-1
CATSRDEEYNEQFF
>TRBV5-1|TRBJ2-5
CASSLKGAETQYF
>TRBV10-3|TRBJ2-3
CAISESIPETSGSGRKDTQYF
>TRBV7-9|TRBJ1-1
CASSLLEGAEAFF
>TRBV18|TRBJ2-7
CASSPDTPLPRPEQYF
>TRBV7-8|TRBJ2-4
CASSLLGSGRDKNIQYF
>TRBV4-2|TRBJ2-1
CASSQDSVKRESYNEQFF
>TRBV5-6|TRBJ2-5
CASSLTSGRETQYF
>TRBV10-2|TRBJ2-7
CASSDCFIPRDRGSLSYEQYF